A selection of T cell receptor beta chains follows, all from one sample in a study of cytomegalovirus exposure and HLA in healthy donors. This table comes from immunoSEQ multiplex PCR, and its TCRdb copy is limited to in-frame clones, with some not included. There are approximately 130,000 clones in the sample; over 75% occur only once, and roughly 1.9% lies in the top ten. The sample taken for sequencing was PBMCs. The origin of the receptors is a woman aged 30 to 39 in good health and CMV-seronegative. CDR3s include the opening cysteine and the closing phenylalanine or tryptophan. The D gene is left open where the match is weak. Size tells how often a clone was seen (once, few, many) or the class of an expanded clone, and some rows leave it out.

cdr3_length	v_call	d_call	clone_size	j_call	cdr3_aa	cdr3_nt
15	TRBV7-9	-	many	TRBJ1-1	CASSSGRAVHTEAFF	TGTGCCAGCAGCTCTGGGCGGGCTGTTCACACTGAAGCTTTCTTT
13	TRBV5-4	-	-	TRBJ2-1	CASGGANYNEQFF	TGTGCCAGCGGCGGGGCCAACTACAATGAGCAGTTCTTC
14	TRBV6-1	-	-	TRBJ1-3	CASGFRAPGNTIYF	TGTGCCAGCGGGTTCAGGGCCCCTGGAAACACCATATATTTT
13	TRBV5-4	-	few	TRBJ2-7	CASSSEGPGEQYF	TGTGCCAGCAGCTCTGAAGGACCGGGAGAGCAGTACTTC
17	TRBV6-1	TRBD1	-	TRBJ1-2	CASSVPGQGARGGGYTF	TGTGCCAGCAGTGTACCGGGACAGGGGGCGAGAGGTGGTGGCTACACCTTC
13	TRBV29-1	TRBD1	-	TRBJ1-1	CSAWETGVREAFF	TGCAGCGCTTGGGAAACAGGGGTGAGAGAAGCTTTCTTT
14	TRBV6-1	TRBD1	-	TRBJ2-3	CASTRTGTADTQYF	TGTGCCAGCACTCGAACAGGGACAGCAGATACGCAGTATTTT
12	TRBV29-1	TRBD1	-	TRBJ1-2	CSVATGGDGYTF	TGCAGCGTGGCTACAGGGGGAGATGGCTACACCTTC
12	TRBV29-1	TRBD2	-	TRBJ2-7	CSATGTSFEQYF	TGCAGCGCTACCGGGACTAGCTTCGAGCAGTACTTC
15	TRBV6-1	-	-	TRBJ1-5	CASSEAGGGNQPQHF	TGTGCCAGCAGTGAAGCAGGGGGAGGCAATCAGCCCCAGCATTTT
16	TRBV7-2	-	-	TRBJ2-7	CASSPSGTEPFREQYF	TGTGCCAGCAGCCCGTCGGGAACGGAGCCGTTTCGCGAGCAGTACTTC
13	TRBV9	-	-	TRBJ2-3	CASSVAVRDTQYF	TGTGCCAGCAGCGTAGCGGTCCGGGATACGCAGTATTTT
12	TRBV29-1	-	-	TRBJ1-1	CSVTGLNTEAFF	TGCAGCGTTACAGGGTTGAACACTGAAGCTTTCTTT
16	TRBV19	TRBD1	-	TRBJ1-5	CASSIPKEGASQPQHF	TGTGCCAGTAGTATACCCAAGGAGGGGGCGAGCCAGCCCCAGCATTTT
13	TRBV7-2	-	-	TRBJ1-5	CASSSTGSQPQHF	TGTGCCAGCAGCTCAACAGGGTCTCAGCCCCAGCATTTT
15	TRBV6-5	-	-	TRBJ2-1	CASSFGRLTGREQFF	TGTGCCAGCAGTTTCGGCAGACTTACCGGTCGTGAGCAGTTCTTC